This TCR beta chain is from a study of T cells in localized non-small cell lung cancer. Generated by immunoSEQ multiplex PCR, the TCRdb table keeps only in-frame clones and is missing some. The sample consists of about 3,500 clones, about a fifth of them appearing once. General study points: Multi-region tumor sequencing was not done, so intratumor heterogeneity could not be excluded. Exceeding tumor, uninvolved adjacent lung had the highest T cell clonality.

With regard to this clone: Its target is not known.

The sample in question was lung tumor tissue, obtained before any cancer treatment. This TCR was sampled from a woman between 40 and 69 years old with stage III squamous cell lung carcinoma.

CDR3 in DNA: TGTGCCTGGAGGCCAGGGGGAGGCACTGAAGCTTTCTTT. This codes for CAWRPGGGTEAFF. This chain joins TRBV30 and TRBJ1-1, with TRBD1 matching 7 bases. The CDR3 covers 13 residues. Germline CDR1 GTSNPN, CDR2 SVGIG (reference sequence). With V trimmed by 3 bases and J by 4 bases, 5 bases remained unmatched.